This TCR beta chain is drawn from a study of T cell responses to AZD1222 COVID-19 vaccine. Broader study findings: There were mostly white British donors and more females than males, and clonal diversity was possibly underestimated. Epitopes outside B.1.351 and B.1.1.7 mutated regions reportedly drew nearly half of spike TCRs.

Regarding this clone: Its antigen is as yet unknown.

This CDR3 is built from 13 residues. V lost 0 bases and J 2 bases, leaving 5 bases between the germline ends. Germline CDR1 and CDR2: SGHDT and YYEEEE. Repertoires were generated with immunoSEQ multiplex PCR, while TCRdb's copy carries only in-frame clones and drops some. The data show 99,000 or so clones, with around 76% seen just once and more than 4.5% held by the top ten. The sequencing used peripheral blood, collected on day 0 of AZD1222 vaccination. This sequence was found in an adult in good health. The J gene is TRBJ1-1, the V gene TRBV5-6; D remains unclear. The CDR3 sequence is CASSLAENTEAFF. DNA for the CDR3: TGTGCCAGCAGCTTGGCGGAAAACACTGAAGCTTTCTTT.